These T cell receptor beta chains were read from a single sample in a study of T cells in Graves' hyperthyroidism and ophthalmopathy. In TCRdb, the multiplex PCR reads were re-called with MiXCR into one record per CDR3 protein. The sample contains some 490,000 distinct CDR3 sequences, less than 25% of which appear only once. The sequenced sample consisted of blood. The receptors shown here come from a woman in her 70s with Graves' ophthalmopathy. Both conserved end residues are part of each CDR3. D genes are given only for firm matches. Rows give clone size only sometimes, using once, few, many, or a class for an expanded clone.

clone size | J gene | V gene | D gene | CDR3 protein | CDR3 DNA
few | TRBJ1-1 | TRBV12-5 | NA | CASGLRAPDEAFF | TGTGCTAGTGGTTTACGGGCCCCAGATGAAGCTTTCTTT
many | TRBJ2-6 | TRBV28 | NA | CASSLGGPGANVLTF | TGTGCCAGCAGCCTTGGGGGCCCTGGGGCCAACGTCCTGACTTTC
many | TRBJ2-3 | TRBV11-2 | NA | CASSLVIRDSQYF | TGTGCCAGCAGCTTAGTTATACGGGACTCGCAGTATTTT
many | TRBJ1-5 | TRBV7-9 | NA | CASSLGLGSNQPQHF | TGTGCCAGCAGCTTAGGCTTGGGGAGCAATCAGCCCCAGCATTTT
NA | TRBJ2-2 | TRBV12-3/TRBV12-4 | TRBD2 | CASRDPSGTGELFF | TGTGCCTCCAGGGATCCTAGCGGCACCGGGGAGCTGTTTTTT
many | TRBJ1-4 | TRBV12-3/TRBV12-4 | TRBD1 | CASSSGQGGGKLFF | TGTGCCAGCAGTTCGGGACAGGGGGGTGGAAAACTGTTTTTT
NA | TRBJ2-1 | TRBV24-1 | TRBD1 | CATSDLGTGEGNEQFF | TGTGCCACCAGTGATTTGGGGACAGGGGAGGGAAATGAGCAGTTCTTC
few | TRBJ2-7 | TRBV7-8 | TRBD1 | CASSKEGGQGSYEQYF | TGTGCCAGCAGTAAAGAGGGAGGACAGGGATCCTACGAGCAGTACTTC
many | TRBJ2-7 | TRBV2 | TRBD1 | CASSYDRVHEQYF | TGTGCCAGCAGTTACGACAGGGTCCACGAGCAGTACTTC
few | TRBJ2-7 | TRBV27 | NA | CASSLLGLVSYEQYF | TGTGCCAGCAGTTTACTCGGGCTCGTGAGCTACGAGCAGTACTTC
NA | TRBJ2-7 | TRBV5-1 | TRBD1 | CASRAETGDLYEQYF | TGCGCCAGCAGAGCCGAGACAGGGGACCTTTACGAGCAGTACTTC
NA | TRBJ2-3 | TRBV20-1 | TRBD2 | CSARGLAGGADTQYF | TGCAGTGCTAGGGGACTAGCGGGGGGCGCAGATACGCAGTATTTT
few | TRBJ1-2 | TRBV7-2 | NA | CASSFNARYGYTF | TGTGCCAGCAGCTTTAACGCCCGCTATGGCTACACCTTC
many | TRBJ1-1 | TRBV12-3/TRBV12-4 | NA | CASSSGRGKAFF | TGTGCCAGCAGTTCCGGACGGGGGAAAGCTTTCTTT
few | TRBJ1-3 | TRBV12-3/TRBV12-4 | NA | CASSLYGSGNTIYF | TGTGCCAGCAGTTTATATGGCTCTGGAAACACCATATATTTT
NA | TRBJ1-1 | TRBV2 | NA | CASSEVQSVTEAFF | TGTGCCAGCAGTGAAGTTCAGTCTGTCACTGAAGCTTTCTTT
few | TRBJ1-2 | TRBV30 | NA | CAWKRNGYTF | TGTGCCTGGAAAAGAAATGGCTACACCTTC
few | TRBJ1-2 | TRBV20-1 | NA | CSAPVNGYTF | TGCAGTGCCCCGGTCAATGGCTACACCTTC
few | TRBJ2-1 | TRBV3-1 | NA | CASSLRVSYNEQFF | TGTGCCAGCAGCCTCAGGGTCTCCTACAATGAGCAGTTCTTC